The 29 T cell receptor beta chains presented below share a single source sample, sequenced in a study of blood T cells in healthy people across ages. Through a sample-barcoded 5' primer and a J-beta primer mix, a second PCR was run for roughly 6 to 12 cycles. Each CDR3 protein is one row after TCRdb ran MiXCR on the 5' RACE reads. The sample yields about 800,000 distinct CDR3 sequences, 25% seen once. This same sample was also part of a study on T cells of mothers and their children.

Sequencing was performed on blood. The receptors were sampled from a boy under 18 in good health.

V usage is TRBV5-1 and J usage is TRBJ2-1; tentatively, D is TRBD2 (6 bases). CDR3 length: 14 amino acids. Germline CDR1 reads SGHRS; CDR2 reads YFSETQ. The V gene lost 4 bases and the J gene lost 3 bases, with 11 bases spanning the gap. CDR3 region: CASSRTTSYNEQFF. The CDR3 bases are TGCGCCAGCAGCAGGACTACTAGCTACAATGAGCAGTTCTTC.

J is TRBJ2-5 and V is TRBV5-1; 10 bases fit TRBD1. The J segment lost 0 bases and the V segment lost 3 bases, leaving 8 bases of the junction unmatched. The CDR3 is made up of 17 amino acids. CDR1 SGHRS and CDR2 YFSETQ come from the germline V gene. CDR3 coding DNA: TGCGCCAGCAGCTCCAAATGGACAGGGGGGTACCAAGAGACCCAGTACTTC. Its translation: CASSSKWTGGYQETQYF.

This chain uses TRBV30 with TRBJ2-3; 7 nucleotides align to TRBD1. This CDR3 has 12 residues. The V segment lost 7 bases and the J segment 0 bases; nucleotides outside the gene matches: 1. Germline V gene data show CDR1 as GTSNPN and CDR2 as SVGIG (reference sequence). CDR3 coding DNA: TGTGCCTTACAGGGGAGCACAGATACGCAGTATTTT. As protein: CALQGSTDTQYF.

Only one count was recorded for this clonotype. This chain connects TRBV7-6 to TRBJ2-3; the D is unclear. Germline loops: CDR1 SGHVS, CDR2 FNYEAQ. The ends were cut back, 1 base at V and 2 bases at J, with 19 bases in the middle. The CDR3 contains 18 residues. Here the CDR3 reads CASSLEIGRDETTDTQYF. CDR3 sequence (DNA): TGTGCCAGCAGCTTAGAGATTGGCCGTGACGAGACCACAGATACGCAGTATTTT.

The chain couples TRBV4-2 to TRBJ2-1, with unresolved D. Germline loops: CDR1 LGHNA, CDR2 YNFKEQ. The length of the CDR3 is 15 residues. Trimming took 0 bases from V and 0 from J, leaving 6 bases between them. DNA for the CDR3: TGTGCCAGCAGCCAAGAACTCAGCTCCTACAATGAGCAGTTCTTC. This encodes CASSQELSSYNEQFF.

J is TRBJ2-6 and V is TRBV7-9, with D perhaps matching TRBD1 (6 bases). This CDR3 comprises 18 residues. Germline CDR1 is SEHNR and CDR2 is FQNEAQ (reference sequence). V was clipped by 5 bases and J by 0 bases, with 17 bases between them. In DNA, the CDR3 is TGTGCCAGCAGCACTCGGACAGTGACATTCTCTGGGGCCAACGTCCTGACTTTC. This sequence encodes CASSTRTVTFSGANVLTF. The whole variable domain, filled in from reference TRBV7-9 and TRBJ2-6, reads DTGVSQNPRHKITKRGQNVTFRCDPISEHNRLYWYRQTLGQGPEFLTYFQNEAQLEKSRLLSDRFSAERPKGSFSTLEIQRTEQGDSAMYLCASSTRTVTFSGANVLTFGAGSRLTVL.

The chain is built from TRBV2 and TRBJ1-3; 7 bases map to TRBD1. V lost 2 bases, J lost 4 bases, and 8 bases stayed unmatched. The length of the CDR3 is 16 residues. Germline CDR1 SNHLY, CDR2 FYNNEI. CDR3 DNA: TGTGCCAGCAGTGAAACCGGGACAGCGTCCGGAAACACCATATATTTT. Encoded protein: CASSETGTASGNTIYF.

This clonotype was picked up many times. This chain uses TRBV29-1 with TRBJ1-2; D remains unclear. The germline V gene has CDR1 SQVTM and CDR2 ANQGSEA. Trimming left V 4 bases short and J 4 bases short, with 7 bases between. The CDR3 is 11 amino acids. The CDR3 DNA sequence: TGCAGCGTTGCGGTTCTCTATGGCTACACCTTC. It is translated as CSVAVLYGYTF. The full variable domain, completed using reference TRBV29-1 and TRBJ1-2, is SAVISQKPSRDICQRGTSLTIQCQVDSQVTMMFWYRQQPGQSLTLIATANQGSEATYESGFVIDKFPISRPNLTFSTLTVSNMSPEDSSIYLCSVAVLYGYTFGSGTRLTVV.

The V and J genes are TRBV7-3 and TRBJ2-5; D may be TRBD1 (6 bases). This CDR3 has 14 amino acids. Trimming cost V 4 bases and J 2 bases, with 11 bases left between them. The V gene's germline CDR1 is SGHTA and CDR2 FQGTGA. The CDR3: CASSYTGSQETQYF. CDR3 nucleotides: TGTGCCAGCAGCTATACAGGGTCGCAAGAGACCCAGTACTTC.

The chain recombines TRBV20-1 with TRBJ2-7, with D perhaps being TRBD1 or TRBD2 (6 bases each). The CDR3 has 15 amino acids. V lost 3 bases and J lost 5, with 20 bases in between. Germline V gene lookup returns CDR1 DFQATT and CDR2 SNEGSKA (reference sequence). The CDR3 loop reads CSARLLGGFIDEQYF. In DNA, the CDR3 is TGCAGTGCTAGGCTCTTAGGGGGGTTTATCGACGAGCAGTACTTC.

The chain recombines TRBV4-3 with TRBJ2-7, with D tentatively TRBD1 or TRBD2 (5 bases each). Germline CDR1 reads LGHNA; CDR2 reads YSLEER. V was shortened by 0 bases and J by 6 bases, with 15 bases between the two germline ends. The CDR3 is 15 residues long. In nucleotides, the CDR3 is TGCGCCAGCAGCCAAGAGACAGCCAAACGGGGCGAGCAGTACTTC. Protein: CASSQETAKRGEQYF.

V gene TRBV12-3 or TRBV12-4 combines with J gene TRBJ2-1, with D tentatively TRBD1 or TRBD2 (5 bases each). CDR3 length equals 13 residues. Trimming removed 6 bases at V and 7 bases at J, with 13 bases between. Here the CDR3 DNA reads TGTGCCAGCAGCGACAGCGGCGGAAATGAGCAGTTCTTC. It encodes CASSDSGGNEQFF.

The gene calls are TRBV7-2 and TRBJ2-7, with 10 bases matching TRBD1. CDR3 length: 14 residues. Trimming took 6 bases from V and 7 from J; bases not matched to a gene: 9. From germline, CDR1 is SGHTA and CDR2 FQGNSA. As DNA, the CDR3 is TGTGCCAGCAGTTCCGGGACAGGGGTTCGGGAGCAGTACTTC. This encodes CASSSGTGVREQYF.

This chain links TRBV28 with TRBJ2-7, with D unclear. V lost 5 bases and J 8 bases, leaving 16 bases between the germline ends. The CDR3 extends over 13 amino acids. The V gene's germline CDR1 is MDHEN and CDR2 SYDVKM. CDR3 residues: CASSRTATQKQYF. The CDR3 nucleotides are TGTGCCAGCAGTCGAACAGCCACGCAAAAGCAGTACTTC. The entire variable domain, with the rest obtained from reference TRBV28 and TRBJ2-7, is as follows: DVKVTQSSRYLVKRTGEKVFLECVQDMDHENMFWYRQDPGLGLRLIYFSYDVKMKEKGDIPEGYSVSREKKERFSLILESASTNQTSMYLCASSRTATQKQYFGPGTRLTVT.

The J gene is TRBJ1-4, the V gene TRBV3-1, with unresolved D. Germline V gene sequence: CDR1 LGHDT, CDR2 YNNKEL (reference sequence). V was pared by 2 bases and J by 6 bases, with 13 bases between. This CDR3 contains 15 residues. CDR3 in amino acids: CASSQRTAPYEKLFF. CDR3 DNA sequence: TGTGCCAGCAGCCAACGGACCGCACCTTATGAAAAACTGTTTTTT.

Only a few counts were recorded for this clonotype. The chain is built from TRBV12-3 or TRBV12-4 and TRBJ2-1; D is perhaps TRBD2 (5 bases). Between the trimmed V and J ends, which lost 10 bases and 8 bases, there was a span of 21 bases. This CDR3 has 14 amino acids. CDR3: CATTRVGKIDEQFF. The CDR3 nucleotides are TGTGCCACCACAAGAGTCGGGAAGATTGATGAGCAGTTCTTC.

This clonotype came up once. This chain joins TRBV7-9 and TRBJ2-1, with D perhaps matching TRBD2 (6 bases). Trimming took 4 bases from V and 0 from J, leaving 16 bases between them. The CDR3 contains 17 residues. Germline V CDR1 and CDR2: SEHNR, FQNEAQ (reference sequence). In nucleotides, the CDR3 is TGTGCCAGCAGCTGGGTAGCGGACAACCCCTCCTACAATGAGCAGTTCTTC. Residues: CASSWVADNPSYNEQFF.

This chain joins TRBV6-5 and TRBJ2-5; D is undetermined. The DNA end lines up better with TRBJ2-7; the J call may be wrong. The CDR3 is 15 residues long. Germline-derived CDR1 and CDR2 are MNHEY and SVGAGI. The CDR3 bases are TGTGCCAGCAGTTCTCGCGCGGAGTGGGGCTACGAGCAGTACTTC. It encodes CASSSRAEWGYEQYF.

This chain uses TRBV19 with TRBJ2-5, with D possibly matching TRBD1 (6 bases). The tail of the sequence fits TRBJ2-1 better, so the J call may be wrong. Germline V lookup: CDR1 LNHDA, CDR2 SQIVND (reference sequence). The CDR3 runs 18 residues. The CDR3 loop reads CASSIDLWTVQRNNEQFF. CDR3 sequence (DNA): TGTGCCAGTAGTATAGACCTATGGACAGTCCAGAGAAACAATGAGCAGTTCTTC.

The chain recombines TRBV5-4 with TRBJ2-5; D perhaps matches TRBD2 (6 bases). The tail of the sequence fits TRBJ2-1 better, so the J call may be wrong. Germline CDR1 and CDR2: SGHNT and YYREEE (reference sequence). This CDR3 contains 14 residues. The CDR3 sequence: CASSARTGELGQFF. The CDR3 DNA sequence: TGTGCCAGCAGCGCGAGGACGGGAGAGCTAGGGCAGTTCTTC.

The table lists this clonotype with a few counts. The V gene is TRBV20-1, the J gene TRBJ2-5; no clear D. This CDR3 has 15 amino acids. Germline V gives CDR1 DFQATT, CDR2 SNEGSKA (reference sequence). The chain's CDR3 is CSTYSLWAEKETQYF. CDR3 sequence (DNA): TGCAGCACCTATTCGTTGTGGGCGGAAAAAGAGACCCAGTACTTC.

The chain has TRBV18 and TRBJ2-6, with D hard to call. Per germline, CDR1 KGHSH and CDR2 LQKENI. The CDR3 consists of 19 residues. Between the trimmed V and J ends, which lost 1 base and 0 bases, there was a span of 16 bases. CDR3 bases: TGTGCCAGCTCACCACTCCTTGGGCAGGTTCCCTCTGGGGCCAACGTCCTGACTTTC. Protein product: CASSPLLGQVPSGANVLTF.

The gene calls are TRBV7-9 and TRBJ2-5; 9 bases fit TRBD2. The tail of the sequence fits TRBJ2-1 better, so the J call may be wrong. The CDR3 loop spans 17 amino acids. The germline gives CDR1 SEHNR, CDR2 FQNEAQ (reference sequence). The CDR3 loop reads CASSLFPAGGFFNEQFF. The CDR3 DNA sequence: TGTGCCAGCAGCTTATTCCCAGCGGGGGGCTTCTTTAATGAGCAGTTCTTC.

The sample holds a few counts of this clonotype. The chain couples TRBV3-1 to TRBJ1-5, with a weak D call TRBD1 (5 bases). The CDR3 sequence is 15 residues long. Germline CDR1 and CDR2: LGHDT and YNNKEL (reference sequence). V was trimmed by 1 base and J by 0 bases, leaving 7 bases between them. The CDR3 nucleotides read TGTGCCAGCAGCCAAGGGGGGATTAGCAATCAGCCCCAGCATTTT. Encoded protein: CASSQGGISNQPQHF.

This clonotype was picked up a small number of times. J is TRBJ2-1 and V is TRBV29-1; D might be TRBD2 (5 bases). The germline CDR1 and CDR2 sequences are SQVTM and ANQGSEA. The CDR3 loop spans 14 amino acids. The V gene lost 7 bases and the J gene lost 7 bases, with 20 bases spanning the gap. The CDR3 sequence is CSARKASKGNEQFF. The CDR3 bases are TGCAGCGCCCGAAAGGCTAGCAAAGGGAATGAGCAGTTCTTC.

In this sample, this clonotype turned up many times. The rearrangement joins TRBV20-1 to TRBJ2-5; D not certain. The V end lost 2 bases, the J end lost 1 base, and 8 bases lay between the germline ends. The germline V gene encodes CDR1 DFQATT and CDR2 SNEGSKA (reference sequence). The CDR3 runs to 13 residues. The CDR3, as DNA: TGCAGTGCTAGACTAGAGTCCCAAGAGACCCAGTACTTC. Residues: CSARLESQETQYF.

This sequence joins TRBV7-2 and TRBJ2-5; D is ambiguous. Near its end, the DNA agrees better with TRBJ2-7, so the J call may be wrong. This CDR3 contains 12 residues. CDR1 SGHTA and CDR2 FQGNSA come from the germline V gene. The DNA of the CDR3 is TGTGCCAGCAGTTTCGACTGGGGCGAGCAGTACTTC. The encoded protein is CASSFDWGEQYF.

CDR3 sequence reads: CSLRTGGTEAFF. The CDR3 DNA is TGCAGCTTACGGACAGGGGGCACTGAAGCTTTCTTT. The chain has TRBV29-1 and TRBJ1-1, with 10 bases that match TRBD1. Germline assignment: CDR1 SQVTM and CDR2 ANQGSEA. Trimming removed 8 bases from V and 4 bases from J; junction bases left unmatched: 4. This CDR3 comprises 12 residues.

This clonotype was detected only a few times. A read error may produce the germline difference seen at one junction end. The gene calls are TRBV6-5 and TRBJ2-7; a possible D gene is TRBD2 (6 bases). The CDR3 length is 15 residues. CDR1 is MNHEY, CDR2 SVGAGI, per germline. The CDR3 nucleotides are TGTGCCAGCAGTTATTTTGGGGGGTCCCCCTACGAGCAGTGCTTC. This sequence encodes CASSYFGGSPYEQCF.